The 10 T cell receptor beta chains reported below all come from one sample, sequenced in a study of blood T cell repertoires in COVID-19. Libraries were prepared by immunoSEQ multiplex PCR; TCRdb keeps only in-frame clonotypes and omits some of them. The sample lists 20,000 or so clones; around 83% were seen once. What was sequenced was peripheral blood. These receptors all stem from a man aged 65-85 years with acute or convalescent COVID-19.

The rearrangement joins TRBV19 to TRBJ1-1; the match to TRBD1 covers 8 bases. The CDR3 contains 14 residues. V shed 5 bases and J 5 bases; nucleotides not matched to a gene: 7. Germline V gene lookup returns CDR1 LNHDA and CDR2 SQIVND (reference sequence). CDR3 sequence (DNA): TGTGCCAGTAGTCTCCCAGGGGGCAGAACTGAAGCTTTCTTT. This sequence encodes CASSLPGGRTEAFF.

This clone was found once. This chain joins TRBV7-9 and TRBJ2-5; D gene uncertain. Trimming removed 4 bases at V and 5 bases at J, with 2 bases between. The CDR3 is 10 residues long. Germline V gene lookup returns CDR1 SEHNR and CDR2 FQNEAQ (reference sequence). CDR3 loop: CASSSETQYF. The CDR3 coding sequence is TGTGCCAGCAGCTCGGAGACCCAGTACTTC.

V usage is TRBV19 and J usage is TRBJ2-5; TRBD2 matches 7 bases. Germline loops: CDR1 LNHDA, CDR2 SQIVND (reference sequence). Trimming cost V 3 bases and J 2 bases; bases outside gene matches: 6. The CDR3 totals 15 residues. The CDR3 reads CASSMGTIKQETQYF. CDR3 coding DNA: TGTGCCAGTAGTATGGGGACTATAAAACAAGAGACCCAGTACTTC. Combining the CDR3 with reference TRBV19 and TRBJ2-5 gives the whole variable domain DGGITQSPKYLFRKEGQNVTLSCEQNLNHDAMYWYRQDPGQGLRLIYYSQIVNDFQKGDIAEGYSVSREKKESFPLTVTSAQKNPTAFYLCASSMGTIKQETQYFGPGTRLLVL.

As DNA, the CDR3 is TGTGCCAGCAGCGCGGGGGGTAGCGGGAGTGGTAATGAGCAGTTCTTC. Its translation: CASSAGGSGSGNEQFF. The chain joins TRBV7-2 to TRBJ2-1; TRBD2 matches at 9 bases. With V trimmed by 5 bases and J by 7 bases, 12 bases remained unmatched. The CDR3 has 16 amino acids. Germline assignment: CDR1 SGHTA and CDR2 FQGNSA. The variable domain in full, with the rest retrieved from reference TRBV7-2 and TRBJ2-1, is GAGVSQSPSNKVTEKGKDVELRCDPISGHTALYWYRQSLGQGLEFLIYFQGNSAPDKSGLPSDRFSAERTGGSVSTLTIQRTQQEDSAVYLCASSAGGSGSGNEQFFGPGTRLTVL.

The count of this clone is one. The chain joins TRBV25-1 to TRBJ2-1; possibly TRBD2 for D (5 bases). Trimming shortened V by 1 base and J by 7 bases, and 14 bases separated the two germline ends. CDR1 is MGHDK, CDR2 SYGVNS, per germline. This CDR3 has 15 residues. Written as DNA, the CDR3 is TGTGCCAGCAGTGAATTCGGCTCACTAGGGAATGAGCAGTTCTTC. Residues: CASSEFGSLGNEQFF.

The CDR3 bases are TGCGCCAGCAGCTTGGTCGGGGGGGGCGAGCAGTACTTC. Translating it yields CASSLVGGGEQYF. The chain carries TRBV5-1 and TRBJ2-7, with 8 bases that match TRBD2. The CDR3 runs to 13 residues. Germline assignment: CDR1 SGHRS and CDR2 YFSETQ. Trimming at V came to 0 bases and at J to 6 bases, leaving 2 bases not matched to a gene.

The J gene is TRBJ2-1, the V gene TRBV4-2; 13 nucleotides match TRBD2. The trim removed 1 base at V and 9 bases at J, leaving 3 bases unmatched. Per germline, CDR1 LGHNA and CDR2 YNFKEQ. CDR3 length: 15 residues. This CDR3 reads CASSQGLAGGAEQFF. Here the CDR3 DNA reads TGTGCCAGCAGCCAAGGACTAGCGGGAGGTGCTGAGCAGTTCTTC.

V is TRBV7-9 and J is TRBJ2-2; TRBD1 might be the D (6 bases). Germline CDR1 and CDR2: SEHNR and FQNEAQ (reference sequence). Trimming took 2 bases from V and 7 from J, leaving 11 bases between them. The CDR3 runs 14 residues. The DNA of the CDR3 is TGTGCCAGCAGCTTAATCCTACAGGGCGGGGAGCTGTTTTTT. Protein: CASSLILQGGELFF. Full variable domain (remainder filled in from reference TRBV7-9 and TRBJ2-2): DTGVSQNPRHKITKRGQNVTFRCDPISEHNRLYWYRQTLGQGPEFLTYFQNEAQLEKSRLLSDRFSAERPKGSFSTLEIQRTEQGDSAMYLCASSLILQGGELFFGEGSRLTVL.

The rearrangement joins TRBV5-1 to TRBJ1-6; D might be TRBD1 (6 bases). Trimming pared 1 base from V and 9 bases from J, leaving 11 bases between. In germline, CDR1 is SGHRS, CDR2 YFSETQ. This CDR3 is built from 14 residues. The CDR3 spells CASSLKQGSSPLHF. As DNA, the CDR3 is TGCGCCAGCAGCTTGAAACAGGGAAGTTCACCCCTCCACTTT.

This clone was counted between two and nine times. The rearrangement joins TRBV29-1 to TRBJ1-4; TRBD1 aligns across 12 bases. CDR1 is SQVTM and CDR2 is ANQGSEA in the germline V gene. The CDR3 extends over 13 amino acids. V lost 7 bases, J lost 6 bases, and 3 bases stayed unmatched. The CDR3 sequence: CSAGTGGDEKLFF. The CDR3 nucleotides are TGCAGCGCGGGGACAGGGGGCGATGAAAAACTGTTTTTT.